The rows below give T cell receptor beta chains drawn from one sample of a study of control samples from healthy donors and cancer patients. Repertoires were generated with immunoSEQ multiplex PCR, while TCRdb's copy carries only in-frame clones and drops some. The sample includes around 30,000 clones, around 94% of them seen just once. The sequencing input was blood. The receptors stem from a man aged 60-69 years in good health. Each CDR3 is given with its conserved first and last residue. D genes are given only for firm matches. Rows give clone size only sometimes, using once, few, many, or a class for an expanded clone.

J gene	clone size	D gene	V gene	CDR3 protein	CDR3 DNA
TRBJ1-2	-	TRBD1	TRBV5-4	CASSPPPGQGGGYTF	TGTGCCAGCAGCCCGCCCCCGGGACAGGGGGGAGGCTACACCTTC
TRBJ1-5	-	-	TRBV4-1	CASSQDGYQPQHF	TGCGCCAGCAGCCAAGATGGGTATCAGCCCCAGCATTTT
TRBJ1-6	-	TRBD1	TRBV28	CASSRRRQGVLSYNSPLHF	TGTGCCAGCAGTCGAAGGCGCCAGGGGGTCCTCTCCTATAATTCACCCCTCCACTTT
TRBJ1-5	-	-	TRBV19	CASSIEGFRGPQHF	TGTGCCAGTAGTATAGAGGGGTTCCGGGGGCCCCAGCATTTT
TRBJ1-5	-	-	TRBV29-1	CSAIGTGSQPQHF	TGCAGCGCCATTGGGACGGGGAGTCAGCCCCAGCATTTT
TRBJ1-2	-	-	TRBV6-2/TRBV6-3	CASSSGLLGPYGYTF	TGTGCCAGCAGCTCGGGCCTTTTGGGGCCCTATGGCTACACCTTC
TRBJ1-2	few	-	TRBV6-6	CASLDSLNYGYTF	TGTGCCAGTCTGGACAGCCTAAACTATGGCTACACCTTC
TRBJ1-2	-	TRBD1	TRBV19	CASKNDRGNGYTF	TGTGCCAGTAAAAACGACAGGGGTAATGGCTACACCTTC
TRBJ2-7	once	-	TRBV5-1	CASSLYATQTNYEQYF	TGCGCCAGCAGCTTGTACGCGACACAAACTAACTACGAGCAGTACTTC
TRBJ2-2	-	-	TRBV10-3	CAISGWDGPNTGELFF	TGTGCCATCAGTGGATGGGACGGCCCGAACACCGGGGAGCTGTTTTTT
TRBJ1-1	-	-	TRBV19	CASSIGGKGTEAFF	TGTGCCAGTAGTATAGGAGGCAAAGGCACTGAAGCTTTCTTT
TRBJ2-2	-	TRBD1	TRBV27	CASRPGTGEITDTGELFF	TGTGCCAGCAGACCCGGGACAGGGGAAATAACGGACACCGGGGAGCTGTTTTTT
TRBJ2-1	-	TRBD2	TRBV3-1/TRBV3-2	CASSQVAGGPSYNEQFF	TGTGCCAGCAGCCAGGTAGCGGGGGGGCCCTCCTACAATGAGCAGTTCTTC
TRBJ1-1	-	-	TRBV12-3/TRBV12-4	CASSLIGTEAFF	TGTGCCAGCAGTTTAATCGGTACTGAAGCTTTCTTT
TRBJ2-1	-	-	TRBV11-3	CASSLEYGSYNEQFF	TGTGCCAGCAGCTTAGAGTATGGCTCCTACAATGAGCAGTTCTTC
TRBJ1-1	-	-	TRBV9	CASTSWGGVVDAFF	TGTGCCAGCACCTCGTGGGGGGGAGTTGTGGATGCTTTCTTT
TRBJ1-1	-	-	TRBV20-1	CSASPGQNTEAFF	TGCAGTGCTAGTCCCGGACAGAACACTGAAGCTTTCTTT
TRBJ1-1	-	TRBD1	TRBV18	CASSPRTGLNTEAFF	TGTGCCAGCTCACCTAGGACAGGTCTGAACACTGAAGCTTTCTTT
TRBJ2-2	-	-	TRBV5-1	CASSLESKISRNTGELFF	TGCGCCAGCAGCTTGGAATCTAAGATTTCTAGGAACACCGGGGAGCTGTTTTTT
TRBJ2-1	-	-	TRBV25-1	CASRVQGGEQFF	TGTGCCAGCAGGGTACAGGGTGGTGAGCAGTTCTTC
TRBJ2-7	-	-	TRBV6-5	CASSRGNEQYF	TGTGCCAGCAGTCGAGGGAACGAGCAGTACTTC
TRBJ2-5	-	TRBD1	TRBV15	CATSRAGQGIETQYF	TGTGCCACCAGCAGAGCGGGACAGGGAATTGAGACCCAGTACTTC
TRBJ1-1	-	-	TRBV6-5	CASTGQLNTEAFF	TGTGCCAGCACTGGACAGTTGAACACTGAAGCTTTCTTT
TRBJ2-2	-	-	TRBV5-1	CASSRLDPNTGELFF	TGCGCCAGCAGCCGCTTAGACCCGAACACCGGGGAGCTGTTTTTT
TRBJ2-3	-	-	TRBV6-4	CASSPSGAVSTDTQYF	TGTGCCAGCAGCCCGTCGGGGGCGGTTAGCACAGATACGCAGTATTTT
TRBJ1-5	-	-	TRBV19	CASSNRRTLNQPQHF	TGTGCCAGTAGCAACAGGAGAACCCTCAATCAGCCCCAGCATTTT
TRBJ2-2	-	-	TRBV2	CASRASNTGELFF	TGTGCCAGCAGGGCTAGCAACACCGGGGAGCTGTTTTTT
TRBJ1-1	-	-	TRBV5-1	CASSRGAADYVSGAFF	TGCGCCAGCAGCCGAGGCGCGGCAGACTACGTATCAGGGGCTTTCTTT
TRBJ1-5	-	-	TRBV21-1	CASSKGGTGDNQPQHF	TGTGCCAGCAGCAAAGGGGGGACAGGGGACAATCAGCCCCAGCATTTT
TRBJ2-5	-	TRBD2	TRBV30	CAWSAGTSGERGETQYF	TGTGCCTGGAGTGCCGGGACTAGCGGGGAAAGAGGGGAGACCCAGTACTTC
TRBJ1-1	once	TRBD1	TRBV5-1	CASSLETGGRNTEAFF	TGCGCCAGCAGCTTGGAGACAGGGGGTAGGAACACTGAAGCTTTCTTT
TRBJ1-2	-	-	TRBV7-8	CASSPGGTTVLNYGYTF	TGTGCCAGCAGCCCGGGGGGTACGACCGTCCTCAACTATGGCTACACCTTC
TRBJ2-7	-	-	TRBV5-1	CASREDGTRVAYEQYF	TGCGCCAGCAGGGAAGACGGGACGAGGGTCGCCTACGAGCAGTACTTC
TRBJ1-2	-	TRBD1	TRBV18	CASSTGEGVNYGYTF	TGTGCCAGCTCAACAGGGGAGGGAGTTAACTATGGCTACACCTTC
TRBJ1-5	-	-	TRBV9	CASSVGGYSNQPQHF	TGTGCCAGCAGCGTAGGGGGTTATAGCAATCAGCCCCAGCATTTT
TRBJ2-1	-	-	TRBV11-3	CASSSSGLGYNEQFF	TGTGCCAGCAGCTCATCAGGGTTGGGGTACAATGAGCAGTTCTTC
TRBJ1-1	few	-	TRBV12-3/TRBV12-4	CASRSRRGPEAFF	TGTGCCAGCAGAAGCCGCCGGGGCCCTGAAGCTTTCTTT
TRBJ1-1	-	-	TRBV3-1/TRBV3-2	CASSQAFGEAFF	TGTGCCAGCAGCCAGGCCTTCGGGGAAGCTTTCTTT
TRBJ1-2	-	TRBD1	TRBV3-1/TRBV3-2	CASSPRAQGYGYTF	TGTGCCAGCAGCCCAAGGGCACAGGGGTATGGCTACACCTTC
TRBJ1-2	-	-	TRBV7-2	CASSLGPTGGYTF	TGTGCCAGCAGCTTAGGGCCTACTGGTGGCTACACCTTC
TRBJ1-2	-	TRBD1	TRBV19	CASSEGRGIESYGYTF	TGTGCCAGTAGTGAGGGCAGGGGGATTGAATCCTATGGCTACACCTTC